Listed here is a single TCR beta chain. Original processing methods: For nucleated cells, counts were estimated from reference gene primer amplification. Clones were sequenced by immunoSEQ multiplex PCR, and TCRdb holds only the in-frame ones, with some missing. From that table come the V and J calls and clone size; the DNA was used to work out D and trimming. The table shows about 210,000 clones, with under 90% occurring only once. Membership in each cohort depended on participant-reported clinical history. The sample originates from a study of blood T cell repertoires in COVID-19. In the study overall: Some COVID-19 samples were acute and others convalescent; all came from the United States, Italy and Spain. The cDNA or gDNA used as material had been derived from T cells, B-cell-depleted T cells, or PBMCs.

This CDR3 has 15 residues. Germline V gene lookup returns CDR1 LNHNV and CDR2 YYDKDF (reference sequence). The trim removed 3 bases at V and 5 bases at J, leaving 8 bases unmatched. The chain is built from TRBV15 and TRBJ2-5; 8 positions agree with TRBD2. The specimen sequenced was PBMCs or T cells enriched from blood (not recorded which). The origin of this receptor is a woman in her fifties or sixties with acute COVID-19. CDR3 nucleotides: TGTGCCACCAGCAGGGCGGGAGGCTTGAGGGAGACCCAGTACTTC. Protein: CATSRAGGLRETQYF.